This TCR beta chain was sequenced for a study of identical twins. TCRdb passed the 5' RACE reads through MiXCR, listing each CDR3 protein once. The top ten hold under 0.35% of the sample, which has 1,800,000 or so distinct CDR3 sequences, around 33% seen once. This clonotype was detected ten times or more. Germline is not matched at one junction end, which may reflect a read error. CDR3 length equals 13 residues. Germline values: CDR1 WNHNN, CDR2 SYGVQD (reference sequence). V gene TRBV10-1 combines with J gene TRBJ1-5, with D unclear. The sequence was collected from a newborn girl in good health. Sequenced: cord blood. Here the CDR3 DNA reads TGTGCCAGCAGTGGGCAGGTCAATCAGCCCCAGCATTTT. Encoded protein: CASSGQVNQPQHF.